The source of this T cell receptor beta chain is a study of blood T cell repertoires in COVID-19 (TCRdb year 2020). The study in broad terms: Collaborator samples came from the United States, Italy and Spain and covered acute and convalescent phases of COVID-19. Where available, HLA class I and class II types were obtained from metadata supplied by the sample provider rather than from assay-based typing. The material from the prospective study consisted of cDNA or gDNA derived from T cells, B-cell-depleted T cells, or PBMCs. The repertoires were made available in a free public database intended to serve as a resource for research on the immune response to SARS-CoV-2. Nearly every sample came with metadata listing a de-identified subject ID, COVID-19 status, age in years and sex. The dataset comprised deeply sampled blood TCRbeta repertoires from subjects exposed to, actively infected with, or recovered from COVID-19. The samples were drawn from two sources: the first 160 participants of the ongoing ImmuneRACE study, and 1,000 to 1,500 subjects contributed by 6 global collaborators.

Collaborating institutions collected whole blood in K2EDTA tubes following their own protocols. For TCRbeta analysis, collaborators shipped samples in one of three forms: frozen whole blood, isolated PBMCs, or DNA extracted from either of those sample types. Results and caveats for the whole study, not just this receptor: The amount of clinical and demographic metadata varied by source and participant and was provided uncurated.

As encoded in the germline V gene (reference sequence), CDR1 is SGHKS while CDR2 is YYEKEE. The CDR3 holds 14 amino acids from the cysteine to the phenylalanine. Kept here is only the CDR3 DNA, which spans 42 bases and is read in frame from base 1. A distance of 18 bases separates the germline ends of V and J, which lose 4 bases and 8 bases respectively. The immunoSEQ Assay, a bias-controlled multiplex PCR, was used to amplify TCRbeta CDR3 regions from genomic DNA. The study's processing was this. Within the assay, amplification of reference gene primers was used to estimate how many nucleated cells each sample contained. Sequence reads were collapsed and filtered to measure the absolute abundance of every unique TCRbeta CDR3 rearrangement. For each sample, productive Simpson clonality was calculated by taking the square root of Simpson's diversity index across productive rearrangements. The table was pulled from immuneACCESS by TCRdb, which kept in-frame rearrangements only. Such tables lose some clones; where checked, under half of the loss comes from unresolved V genes, and the rest has no known cause. V, J and clone size derive from that table, while D and trimming were established from the DNA sequence. The sample includes 400,000 or so clones, with roughly 86% observed a single time. The top ten constitute 3% of the sample.

Comments on this clone: No cognate antigen has been identified for it. There are no base qualities to consult, and no much larger clone falls within one base.

Source material: peripheral blood. The receptor was derived from a human donor in a cohort sampled during active COVID-19. The sequence joins TRBV5-5 to TRBJ1-2, with the D gene too uncertain to name. The CDR3 here reads CASSSDPRIEGYTF. At the DNA level, the sequence is TGTGCCAGCAGCAGTGACCCGCGGATCGAGGGCTACACCTTC. With all but the CDR3 taken from the reference TRBV5-5 and TRBJ1-2 genes, the full variable domain is: DAGVTQSPTHLIKTRGQQVTLRCSPISGHKSVSWYQQVLGQGPQFIFQYYEKEERGRGNFPDRFSARQFPNYSSELNVNALLLGDSALYLCASSSDPRIEGYTFGSGTRLTVV.